The 18 T cell receptor beta chains in this list originate from one sample, sequenced in a study of blood T cell repertoires in COVID-19 (dated by TCRdb to 2020 to 2021). Libraries were prepared through the immunoSEQ multiplex PCR assay. What TCRdb holds here is the immuneACCESS table cut down to in-frame rearrangements. Part of the clones is not present; checked against another copy, under half of the missing clones reflect an unresolved V gene, and the others are unexplained. This sample comprises about 230,000 clones, over 85% of them detected only once. The ten most abundant clones make up less than 4.5% of the sample. Sequencing used PBMCs or T cells enriched from blood (not recorded which). The receptors stem from a woman aged 25 to 39 with acute COVID-19.

This clone was counted once. The chain combines TRBV6-1 with TRBJ2-1; D unresolved. The CDR3 sequence is 16 residues long. Per the germline V gene, CDR1 is MNHNS and CDR2 is SASEGT. Between the trimmed V and J ends, which lost 2 bases and 5 bases, there was a span of 16 bases. CDR3 residues: CASSEPPNEPDNEQFF. The DNA for the CDR3 is TGTGCCAGCAGTGAACCCCCGAATGAGCCTGACAATGAGCAGTTCTTC.

The chain recombines TRBV12-3 or TRBV12-4 with TRBJ1-1, with D uncertain. The CDR3 sequence is 13 residues long. V lost 3 bases to trimming and J lost 4 bases, with 9 bases between them. The CDR3 DNA is TGTGCCAGCAGTTTGCAGGCAAGCACTGAAGCTTTCTTT. Translating gives CASSLQASTEAFF.

This clone came up a few times. The sample contains more than one DNA sequence encoding this CDR3. V gene TRBV6-1 combines with J gene TRBJ1-5, with D possibly TRBD1 on 5 matching bases. V was shortened by 1 base and J by 1 base, with 8 bases between the two germline ends. Germline lookup yields CDR1 MNHNS and CDR2 SASEGT. The length of the CDR3 is 15 residues. The CDR3 region is CASSEGGGSNQPQHF. The CDR3 nucleotides read TGTGCCAGCAGTGAAGGGGGGGGAAGCAATCAGCCCCAGCATTTT.

CDR3 coding DNA: TGTGCCATCAGTACGGGACAGGGGGCACTTACTGAAGCTTTCTTT. Its translation is CAISTGQGALTEAFF. The chain links TRBV10-3 to TRBJ1-1; 12 bases match TRBD1. There are 15 residues in the CDR3. From germline, CDR1 is ENHRY and CDR2 SYGVKD. The V gene end was trimmed by 5 bases and the J gene end by 5 bases; junction bases not matched to a gene: 6.

This sequence joins TRBV6-5 and TRBJ2-7, with a tentative D call TRBD1 (6 bases). Trimming left V 4 bases short and J 3 bases short, with 10 bases between. This CDR3 contains 13 residues. CDR1 is MNHEY, CDR2 SVGAGI, per germline. CDR3 in amino acids: CASSSGAFYEQYF. DNA of the CDR3: TGTGCCAGCAGTTCAGGGGCCTTCTACGAGCAGTACTTC.

The gene calls are TRBV5-4 and TRBJ2-2; D not resolved. V gave up 1 base and J gave up 2 bases, with 9 bases separating them. The CDR3 spans 15 residues. Germline V gene lookup returns CDR1 SGHNT and CDR2 YYREEE (reference sequence). DNA for the CDR3: TGTGCCAGCAGCTTGTTTTCAGATAACACCGGGGAGCTGTTTTTT. This sequence encodes CASSLFSDNTGELFF.

This chain uses TRBV5-4 with TRBJ1-1; the D is unclear. Trimming removed 3 bases from V and 8 bases from J, with 8 bases in between. The CDR3 sequence is 11 residues long. Germline V gene sequence: CDR1 SGHNT, CDR2 YYREEE (reference sequence). The CDR3 DNA reads as TGTGCCAGCAGCTCCTACGAGGAAGCTTTCTTT. This encodes CASSSYEEAFF.

The CDR3: CASSLRRGEGNTEAFF. The CDR3 nucleotides read TGTGCCAGCAGTTTAAGAAGGGGCGAAGGGAACACTGAAGCTTTCTTT. V and J are TRBV28 and TRBJ1-1; D perhaps matches TRBD1 (5 bases). This CDR3 region has 16 residues. CDR1 and CDR2 (germline): MDHEN, SYDVKM. Trimming shortened V by 2 bases and J by 1 base, and 14 bases separated the two germline ends.

The rearrangement joins TRBV29-1 to TRBJ2-6; D is unclear. The CDR3 runs 15 residues. Trimming shortened V by 8 bases and J by 1 base, and 15 bases separated the two germline ends. Germline V gene data show CDR1 as SQVTM and CDR2 as ANQGSEA. CDR3 nucleotides: TGCAGCCCCCATTCAGGCCCTTCTGGGGCCAACGTCCTGACTTTC. Translating it yields CSPHSGPSGANVLTF.

V is TRBV5-4 and J is TRBJ1-2; D remains unclear. This CDR3 contains 14 residues. V shed 4 bases and J shed 4 bases, with 14 bases lying between them. CDR1 SGHNT and CDR2 YYREEE come from the germline V gene (reference sequence). As DNA, the CDR3 is TGTGCCAGCAGCGGCCGGGATCCGATCTATGGCTACACCTTC. This encodes CASSGRDPIYGYTF.

V is TRBV27 and J is TRBJ2-2, with TRBD1 matching 7 bases. The CDR3 totals 14 residues. J was trimmed by 4 bases and V by 3 bases; bases with no gene match: 2. CDR1 is MNHEY, CDR2 SMNVEV, per germline (reference sequence). The CDR3 region is CASSFNRGTGELFF. The CDR3 region has the DNA TGTGCCAGCAGTTTTAACAGGGGCACCGGGGAGCTGTTTTTT.

The chain uses TRBV6-5 and TRBJ2-7; TRBD1 agrees at 11 bases. This CDR3 comprises 15 residues. Trimming removed 6 bases from V and 4 bases from J; junction bases left unmatched: 8. The germline V gene has CDR1 MNHEY and CDR2 SVGAGI. CDR3 loop: CASRLDRGRQYEQYF. The CDR3 DNA sequence: TGTGCCAGCAGATTGGACAGGGGGCGCCAGTACGAGCAGTACTTC.

The chain recombines TRBV5-4 with TRBJ1-4, with TRBD1 as a possible D gene (6 bases). V was trimmed by 2 bases and J by 5 bases, leaving 13 bases between them. CDR1 is SGHNT and CDR2 is YYREEE in the germline V gene (reference sequence). The CDR3 sequence is 15 residues long. In DNA form, the CDR3 reads TGTGCCAGCAGCTTTCGACAGGCACGAAATGAAAAACTGTTTTTT. Its protein product is CASSFRQARNEKLFF.

The chain joins TRBV27 to TRBJ2-3; no clear D gene. The CDR3 runs to 14 residues. The germline V gene encodes CDR1 MNHEY and CDR2 SMNVEV (reference sequence). V was clipped by 5 bases and J by 1 base, with 10 bases between them. CDR3 nucleotides: TGTGCCAGCAGTCCACAGAGCCGCACAGATACGCAGTATTTT. This translates into CASSPQSRTDTQYF.

This rearrangement joins TRBV20-1 to TRBJ2-7; 12 nucleotides match TRBD2. The J segment lost 2 bases and the V segment lost 3 bases, leaving 5 bases of the junction unmatched. This CDR3 comprises 15 residues. Germline CDR1 is DFQATT and CDR2 is SNEGSKA (reference sequence). This CDR3 is CSASRTSGETYEQYF. As DNA, the CDR3 is TGCAGTGCTAGTAGGACTAGCGGGGAAACCTACGAGCAGTACTTC.

The chain combines TRBV5-8 with TRBJ1-3; 7 nucleotides align to TRBD1. V lost 0 bases and J lost 0; bases outside the gene matches: 3. Germline lookup yields CDR1 SGHTS and CDR2 YDEGEE. The CDR3 length is 16 residues. The CDR3 sequence: CASSLGDRDSGNTIYF. Written as DNA, the CDR3 is TGTGCCAGCAGCTTGGGTGACAGGGACTCTGGAAACACCATATATTTT.

The rearrangement links TRBV5-1 to TRBJ2-2, with 9 bases matching TRBD2. CDR3 length equals 19 residues. Germline CDR1 SGHRS, CDR2 YFSETQ. V dropped 4 bases and J dropped 0; count of bases not matched to a gene: 13. The DNA of the CDR3 is TGCGCCAGCAGCCCTGGACGAGCGGGGGGACCCACGAACACCGGGGAGCTGTTTTTT. Translating gives CASSPGRAGGPTNTGELFF.

This clone was seen once. The V gene is TRBV19, the J gene TRBJ2-1; 12 bases align to TRBD2. With 7 bases clipped from V and 9 bases from J, the junction kept 10 bases outside the gene matches. This CDR3 spans 15 amino acids. CDR1 and CDR2 (germline): LNHDA, SQIVND (reference sequence). CDR3 sequence: CASIPSGGANGEQFF. CDR3 nucleotide sequence: TGTGCCAGTATTCCTAGCGGGGGGGCCAATGGTGAGCAGTTCTTC.